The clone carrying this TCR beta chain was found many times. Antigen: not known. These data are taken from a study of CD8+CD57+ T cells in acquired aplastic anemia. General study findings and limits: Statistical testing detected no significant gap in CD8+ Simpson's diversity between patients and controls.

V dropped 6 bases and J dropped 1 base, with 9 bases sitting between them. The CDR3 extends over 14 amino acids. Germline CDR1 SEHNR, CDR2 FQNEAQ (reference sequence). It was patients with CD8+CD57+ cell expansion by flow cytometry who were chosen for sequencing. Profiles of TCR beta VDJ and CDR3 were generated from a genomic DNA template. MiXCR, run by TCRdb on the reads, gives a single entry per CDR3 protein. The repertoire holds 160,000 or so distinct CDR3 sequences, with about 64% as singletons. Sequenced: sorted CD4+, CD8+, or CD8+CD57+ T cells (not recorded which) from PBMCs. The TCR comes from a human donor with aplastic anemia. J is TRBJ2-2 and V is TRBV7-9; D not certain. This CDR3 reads CASRSWGNTGELFF. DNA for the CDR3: TGTGCCAGCAGGTCCTGGGGGAACACCGGGGAGCTGTTTTTT.